This note documents a single TCR beta chain sequence. Enrolment of Seattle patients took place during active infection, and they were followed longitudinally. This sample was included in a study of blood T cell repertoires in COVID-19. As for the study in general: Acute and convalescent COVID-19 specimens originated in the United States, Italy and Spain. T cells, B-cell-depleted T cells, or PBMCs provided the cDNA or gDNA that served as material.

The CDR3 is 14 residues long. With 6 bases clipped from V and 7 bases from J, the junction kept 10 bases outside the gene matches. Germline-derived CDR1 and CDR2 are SQVTM and ANQGSEA. Assay used: immunoSEQ multiplex PCR; TCRdb lists only in-frame clones, some missing. The repertoire holds under 450,000 clones, around 89% seen once, with roughly an eighth in the top ten. The rearrangement joins TRBV29-1 to TRBJ2-3, with 10 bases lining up with TRBD2. The sample taken for sequencing was peripheral blood. The TCR sequence derives from a woman between 50 and 59 years old with COVID-19, enrolled during active disease. CDR3 sequence: CSVRSGGAPYTQYF. As DNA, the CDR3 is TGCAGCGTGAGAAGCGGGGGGGCGCCTTATACGCAGTATTTT.